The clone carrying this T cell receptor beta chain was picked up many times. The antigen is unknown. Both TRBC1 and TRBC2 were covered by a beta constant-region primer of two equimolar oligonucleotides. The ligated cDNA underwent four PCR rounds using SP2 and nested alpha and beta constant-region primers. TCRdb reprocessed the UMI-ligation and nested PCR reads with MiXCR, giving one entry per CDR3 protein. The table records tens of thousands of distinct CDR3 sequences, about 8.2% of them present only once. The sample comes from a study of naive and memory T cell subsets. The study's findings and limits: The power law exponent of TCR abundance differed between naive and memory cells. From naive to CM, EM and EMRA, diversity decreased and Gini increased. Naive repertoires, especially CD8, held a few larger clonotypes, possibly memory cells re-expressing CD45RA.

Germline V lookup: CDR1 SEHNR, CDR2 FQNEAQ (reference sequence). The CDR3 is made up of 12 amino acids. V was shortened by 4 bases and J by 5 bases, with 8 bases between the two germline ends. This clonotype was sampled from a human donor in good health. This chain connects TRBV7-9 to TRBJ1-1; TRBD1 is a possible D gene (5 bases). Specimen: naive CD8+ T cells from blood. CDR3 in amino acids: CASSWEGTEAFF. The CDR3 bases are TGTGCCAGCAGCTGGGAGGGGACTGAAGCTTTCTTT.